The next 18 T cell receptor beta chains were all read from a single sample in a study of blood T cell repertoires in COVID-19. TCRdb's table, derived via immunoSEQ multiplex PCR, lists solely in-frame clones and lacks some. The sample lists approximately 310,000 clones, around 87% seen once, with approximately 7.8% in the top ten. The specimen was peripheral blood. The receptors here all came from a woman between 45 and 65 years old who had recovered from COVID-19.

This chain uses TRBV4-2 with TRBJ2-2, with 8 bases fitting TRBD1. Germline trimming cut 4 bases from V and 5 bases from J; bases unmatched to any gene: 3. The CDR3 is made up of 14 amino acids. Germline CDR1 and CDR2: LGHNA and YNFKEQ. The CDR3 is CASSLQGATGELFF. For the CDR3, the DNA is TGTGCCAGCAGCCTGCAGGGGGCGACCGGGGAGCTGTTTTTT.

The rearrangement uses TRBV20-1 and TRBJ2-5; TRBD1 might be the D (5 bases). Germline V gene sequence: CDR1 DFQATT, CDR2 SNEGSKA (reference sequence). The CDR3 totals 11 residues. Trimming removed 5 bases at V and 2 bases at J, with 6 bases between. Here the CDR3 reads CSAQGQETQYF. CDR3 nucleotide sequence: TGCAGTGCTCAGGGACAAGAGACCCAGTACTTC.

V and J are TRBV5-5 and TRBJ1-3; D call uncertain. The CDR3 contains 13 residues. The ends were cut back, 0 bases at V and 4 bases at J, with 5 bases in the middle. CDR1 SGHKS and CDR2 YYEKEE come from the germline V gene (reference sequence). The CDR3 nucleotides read TGTGCCAGCAGCTTGGCCGTGGGAAACACCATATATTTT. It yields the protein CASSLAVGNTIYF.

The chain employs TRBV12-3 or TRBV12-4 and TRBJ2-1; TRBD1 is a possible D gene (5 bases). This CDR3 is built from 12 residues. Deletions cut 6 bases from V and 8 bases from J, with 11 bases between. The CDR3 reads CASRPAGHEQFF. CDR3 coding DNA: TGTGCCAGCAGGCCAGCAGGGCATGAGCAGTTCTTC.

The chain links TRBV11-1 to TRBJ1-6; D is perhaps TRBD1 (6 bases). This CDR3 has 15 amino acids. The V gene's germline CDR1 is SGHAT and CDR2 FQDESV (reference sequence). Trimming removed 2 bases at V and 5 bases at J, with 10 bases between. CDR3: CASSLWGPDNSPLHF. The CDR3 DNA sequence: TGTGCCAGCAGCTTATGGGGGCCGGATAATTCACCCCTCCACTTT.

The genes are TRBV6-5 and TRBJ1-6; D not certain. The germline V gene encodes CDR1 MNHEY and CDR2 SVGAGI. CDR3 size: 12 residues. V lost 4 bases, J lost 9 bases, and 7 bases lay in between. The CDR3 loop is CASSSEGSPLHF. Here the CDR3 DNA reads TGTGCCAGCAGTTCTGAGGGTTCACCCCTCCACTTT.

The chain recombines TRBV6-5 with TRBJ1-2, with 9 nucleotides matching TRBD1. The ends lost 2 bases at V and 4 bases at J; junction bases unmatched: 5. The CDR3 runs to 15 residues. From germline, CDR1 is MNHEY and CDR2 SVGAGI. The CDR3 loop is CASSYGGQGGYGYTF. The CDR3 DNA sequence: TGTGCCAGCAGTTACGGGGGACAGGGCGGCTATGGCTACACCTTC.

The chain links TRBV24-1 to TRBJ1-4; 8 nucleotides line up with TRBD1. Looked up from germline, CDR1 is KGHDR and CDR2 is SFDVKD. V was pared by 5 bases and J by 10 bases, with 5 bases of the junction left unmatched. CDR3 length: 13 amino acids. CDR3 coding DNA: TGTGCCACCAGTGGGGATGACAGGGGAAAACTGTTTTTT. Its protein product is CATSGDDRGKLFF.

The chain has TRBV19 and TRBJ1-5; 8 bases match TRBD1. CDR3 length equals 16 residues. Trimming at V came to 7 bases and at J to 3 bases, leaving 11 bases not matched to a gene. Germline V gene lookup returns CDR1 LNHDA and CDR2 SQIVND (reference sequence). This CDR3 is CASKAGDRFANQPQHF. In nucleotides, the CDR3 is TGTGCCAGTAAGGCGGGGGACAGGTTCGCCAATCAGCCCCAGCATTTT.

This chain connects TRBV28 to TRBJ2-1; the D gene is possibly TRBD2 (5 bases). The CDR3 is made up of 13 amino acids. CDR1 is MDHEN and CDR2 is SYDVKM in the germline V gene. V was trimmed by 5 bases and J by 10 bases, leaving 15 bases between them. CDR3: CASSRGSGGEQFF. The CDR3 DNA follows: TGTGCCAGCAGTCGTGGCAGTGGAGGAGAGCAGTTCTTC.

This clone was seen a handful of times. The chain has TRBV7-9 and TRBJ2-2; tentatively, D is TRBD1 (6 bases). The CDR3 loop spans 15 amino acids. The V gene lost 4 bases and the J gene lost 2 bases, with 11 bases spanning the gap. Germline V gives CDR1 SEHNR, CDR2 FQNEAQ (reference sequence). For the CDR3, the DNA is TGTGCCAGCAGCTGGACAGCCCGAAACACCGGGGAGCTGTTTTTT. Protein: CASSWTARNTGELFF.

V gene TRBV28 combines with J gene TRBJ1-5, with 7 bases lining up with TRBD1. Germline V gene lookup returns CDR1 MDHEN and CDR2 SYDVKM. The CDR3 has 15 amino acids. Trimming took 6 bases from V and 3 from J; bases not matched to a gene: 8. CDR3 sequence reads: CASRPTTGVNQPQHF. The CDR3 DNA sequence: TGTGCCAGCAGACCCACAACAGGGGTCAATCAGCCCCAGCATTTT.

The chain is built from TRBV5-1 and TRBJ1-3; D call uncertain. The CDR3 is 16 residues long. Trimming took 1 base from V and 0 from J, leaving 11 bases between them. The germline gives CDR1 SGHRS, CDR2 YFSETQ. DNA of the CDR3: TGCGCCAGCAGCTTGAATGGGCCGGACTCTGGAAACACCATATATTTT. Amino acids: CASSLNGPDSGNTIYF.

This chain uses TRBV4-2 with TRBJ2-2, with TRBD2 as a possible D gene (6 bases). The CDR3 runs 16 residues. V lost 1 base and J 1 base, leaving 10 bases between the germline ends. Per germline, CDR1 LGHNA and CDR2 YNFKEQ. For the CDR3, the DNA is TGTGCCAGCAGCCAAGGGGGACTCCGGAACACCGGGGAGCTGTTTTTT. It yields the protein CASSQGGLRNTGELFF.

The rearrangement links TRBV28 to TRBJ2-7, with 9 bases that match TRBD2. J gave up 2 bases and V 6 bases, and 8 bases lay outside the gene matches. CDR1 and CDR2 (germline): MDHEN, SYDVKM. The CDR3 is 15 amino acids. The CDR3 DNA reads TGTGCCAGCAGACCGACTAGCGGTGCCACCTACGAGCAGTACTTC. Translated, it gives CASRPTSGATYEQYF.

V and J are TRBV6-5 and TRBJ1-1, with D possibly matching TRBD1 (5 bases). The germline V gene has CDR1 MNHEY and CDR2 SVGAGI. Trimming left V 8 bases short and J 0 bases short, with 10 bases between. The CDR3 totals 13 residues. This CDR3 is CASGPDMNTEAFF. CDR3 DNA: TGTGCCAGCGGTCCGGACATGAACACTGAAGCTTTCTTT.

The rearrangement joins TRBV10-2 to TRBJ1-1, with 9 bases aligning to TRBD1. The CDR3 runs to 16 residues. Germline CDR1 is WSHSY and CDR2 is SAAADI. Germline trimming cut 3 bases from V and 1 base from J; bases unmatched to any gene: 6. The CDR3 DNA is TGCGCCAGCAGTGAACTCCGGACAGGGGAGAACACTGAAGCTTTCTTT. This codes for CASSELRTGENTEAFF.

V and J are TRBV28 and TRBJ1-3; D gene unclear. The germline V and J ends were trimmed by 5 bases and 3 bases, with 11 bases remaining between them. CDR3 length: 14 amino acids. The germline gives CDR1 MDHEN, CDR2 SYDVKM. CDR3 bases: TGTGCCAGCAGTGTAAGCCGGGATGGAAACACCATATATTTT. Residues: CASSVSRDGNTIYF.